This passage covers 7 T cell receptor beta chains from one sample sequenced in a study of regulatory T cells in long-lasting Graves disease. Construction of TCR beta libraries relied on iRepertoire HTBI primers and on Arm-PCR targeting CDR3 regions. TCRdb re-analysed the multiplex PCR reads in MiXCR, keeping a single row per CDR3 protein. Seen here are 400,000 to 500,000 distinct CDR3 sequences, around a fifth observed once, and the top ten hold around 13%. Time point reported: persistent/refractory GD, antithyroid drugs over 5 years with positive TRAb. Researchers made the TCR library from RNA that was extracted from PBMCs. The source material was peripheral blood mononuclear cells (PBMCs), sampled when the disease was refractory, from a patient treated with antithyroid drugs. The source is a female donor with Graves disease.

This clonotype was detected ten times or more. DNA of the CDR3: TGTGCCAGCAGCTTAGCCACAGGGGGGGGATATGGCTACACCTTC. Translated, it gives CASSLATGGGYGYTF. This chain uses TRBV7-2 with TRBJ1-2; 8 bases align to TRBD1. V dropped 0 bases and J dropped 5; count of bases not matched to a gene: 5. The germline CDR1 and CDR2 sequences are SGHTA and FQGNSA. The CDR3 has 15 residues.

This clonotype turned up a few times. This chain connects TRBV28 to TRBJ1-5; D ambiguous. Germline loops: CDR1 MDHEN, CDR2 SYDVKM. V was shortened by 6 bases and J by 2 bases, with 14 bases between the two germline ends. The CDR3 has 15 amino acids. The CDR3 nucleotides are TGTGCCAGCAGCCCTCGCGGGCACGGCAATCAGCCCCAGCATTTT. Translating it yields CASSPRGHGNQPQHF.

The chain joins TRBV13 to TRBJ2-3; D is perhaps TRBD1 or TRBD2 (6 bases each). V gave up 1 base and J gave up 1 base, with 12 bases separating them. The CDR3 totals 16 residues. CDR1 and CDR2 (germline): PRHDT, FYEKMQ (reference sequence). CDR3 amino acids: CASSLEGGPRTDTQYF. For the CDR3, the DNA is TGTGCCAGCAGCTTAGAGGGGGGTCCGCGCACAGATACGCAGTATTTT.

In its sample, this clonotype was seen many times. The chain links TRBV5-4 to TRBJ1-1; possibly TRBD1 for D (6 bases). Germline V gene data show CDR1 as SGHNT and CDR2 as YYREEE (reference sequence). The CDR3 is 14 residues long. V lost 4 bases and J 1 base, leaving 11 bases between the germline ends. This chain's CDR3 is CASSIGQSNTEAFF. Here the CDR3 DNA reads TGTGCCAGCAGCATTGGACAGTCGAACACTGAAGCTTTCTTT.

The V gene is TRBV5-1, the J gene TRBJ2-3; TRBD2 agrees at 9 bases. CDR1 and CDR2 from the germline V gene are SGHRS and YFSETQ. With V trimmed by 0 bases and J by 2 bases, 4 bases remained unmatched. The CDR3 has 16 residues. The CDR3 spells CASSLVASGTTDTQYF. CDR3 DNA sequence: TGCGCCAGCAGCTTGGTGGCTAGCGGGACCACAGATACGCAGTATTTT.

Here the CDR3 DNA reads TGTGCCAGCAGCCCGAGGCCCCGAGGGGGACTTACAGATACGCAGTATTTT. This codes for CASSPRPRGGLTDTQYF. The rearrangement uses TRBV7-6 and TRBJ2-3; possibly TRBD1 or TRBD2 for D (6 bases each). V lost 5 bases, J lost 3 bases, and 21 bases lay in between. Per the germline V gene, CDR1 is SGHVS and CDR2 is FNYEAQ. This CDR3 is built from 17 residues.

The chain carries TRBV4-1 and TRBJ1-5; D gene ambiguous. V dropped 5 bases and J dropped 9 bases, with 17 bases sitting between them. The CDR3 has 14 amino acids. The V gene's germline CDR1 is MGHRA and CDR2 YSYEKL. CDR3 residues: CASSYERAGRPQHF. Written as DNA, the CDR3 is TGCGCCAGCAGCTACGAAAGGGCCGGGAGGCCCCAGCATTTT.